A selection of T cell receptor beta chains follows, all from one sample in a study of blood T cells in healthy people across ages. TCRdb ran MiXCR on the 5' RACE reads and lists one entry per CDR3 protein. The repertoire holds around 1,500,000 distinct CDR3 sequences, with approximately 38% as singletons. The sequenced sample was blood. These receptors were obtained from a young woman in good health. Each CDR3 is given with its conserved first and last residue. A D gene is named only where the DNA matches it firmly. Clone size is stated in some rows and not others, as once, few, many or a class when expanded.

CDR3aa | CDR3nt | len | j_gene | d_gene | v_gene | abundance
CASTMGQQETQYF | TGTGCCAGCACCATGGGACAGCAAGAGACCCAGTACTTC | 13 | TRBJ2-5 | TRBD1 | TRBV7-9 | -
CASGTSDYNEQFF | TGCGCCAGTGGGACTAGCGATTACAATGAGCAGTTCTTC | 13 | TRBJ2-1 | TRBD2 | TRBV5-1 | -
CASSSIRGPAYEQYF | TGTGCCAGCAGCTCAATTAGGGGGCCAGCCTACGAGCAGTACTTC | 15 | TRBJ2-7 | TRBD1 | TRBV11-2 | -
CASSQRTSDPSYEQYF | TGTGCCAGCAGCCAGCGCACTAGCGACCCCTCCTACGAGCAGTACTTC | 16 | TRBJ2-7 | TRBD2 | TRBV4-2 | -
CASSLAGGLGTGELFF | TGTGCCAGCAGTCTAGCGGGGGGGCTGGGCACCGGGGAGCTGTTTTTT | 16 | TRBJ2-2 | TRBD2 | TRBV12-3/TRBV12-4 | -
CASSLPETAGKEKLFF | TGCGCCAGCAGCTTGCCGGAAACTGCTGGTAAGGAAAAACTGTTTTTT | 16 | TRBJ1-4 | - | TRBV5-1 | -
CASSAGQGASYGYTF | TGTGCCAGCAGTGCGGGACAGGGGGCCTCCTATGGCTACACCTTC | 15 | TRBJ1-2 | TRBD1 | TRBV2 | -
CSARSSGGNNEQFF | TGCAGTGCTAGATCTAGCGGGGGGAACAATGAGCAGTTCTTC | 14 | TRBJ2-1 | TRBD2 | TRBV20-1 | few
CASSFWGRKNEQFF | TGTGCCAGCAGCTTTTGGGGACGGAAGAATGAGCAGTTCTTC | 14 | TRBJ2-1 | - | TRBV7-9 | once
CASSLDHWDSQETQYF | TGTGCCAGCAGCTTAGATCATTGGGACTCTCAAGAGACCCAGTACTTC | 16 | TRBJ2-5 | - | TRBV7-2 | -
CSAPAGTLSSYEQYF | TGCAGTGCTCCCGCGGGGACTCTCAGCTCCTACGAGCAGTACTTC | 15 | TRBJ2-7 | - | TRBV20-1 | -
CSVDPGTEAFF | TGCAGCGTTGACCCGGGGACTGAAGCTTTCTTT | 11 | TRBJ1-1 | - | TRBV29-1 | -
CASSGPQDSDSPRTYGYTF | TGTGCCAGCAGCGGGCCCCAGGACAGCGATTCTCCGCGTACCTATGGCTACACCTTC | 19 | TRBJ1-2 | - | TRBV9 | -
CSVGLAESYNEQFF | TGCAGCGTGGGCCTAGCAGAATCCTACAATGAGCAGTTCTTC | 14 | TRBJ2-1 | - | TRBV29-1 | few
CATDSRGRGDTQYF | TGTGCCACTGACTCGCGGGGGAGGGGAGATACGCAGTATTTT | 14 | TRBJ2-3 | TRBD2 | TRBV6-1 | -
CSVGTSGHNEQFF | TGCAGCGTTGGGACTAGCGGACACAATGAGCAGTTCTTC | 13 | TRBJ2-1 | TRBD2 | TRBV29-1 | few
CSVPTSETTPYEQYF | TGCAGCGTCCCTACGTCGGAGACGACTCCCTACGAGCAGTACTTC | 15 | TRBJ2-7 | - | TRBV29-1 | few
CSASSAHFSYEQYF | TGCAGTGCTTCTAGCGCCCATTTCTCCTACGAGCAGTACTTC | 14 | TRBJ2-7 | - | TRBV20-1 | -
CSVELWPSGQYF | TGCAGCGTTGAGTTATGGCCGTCCGGGCAGTACTTC | 12 | TRBJ2-5 | - | TRBV29-1 | few
CASRDGAKAVEKLFF | TGTGCCAGCAGGGACGGGGCCAAGGCCGTTGAAAAACTGTTTTTT | 15 | TRBJ1-4 | - | TRBV7-6 | once
CSASPIAGEETQYF | TGCAGTGCTAGTCCAATAGCGGGAGAAGAGACCCAGTACTTC | 14 | TRBJ2-5 | TRBD2 | TRBV20-1 | few
CASYLAPGSRDEQYF | TGTGCCAGTTACTTGGCCCCGGGGTCGAGGGACGAGCAGTACTTC | 15 | TRBJ2-7 | - | TRBV6-6 | -
CASSLEFGVRDQYF | TGTGCCAGCAGCTTAGAATTCGGAGTGCGAGACCAGTACTTC | 14 | TRBJ2-5 | - | TRBV7-2 | -
CASSLSGLAGSTGELFF | TGTGCCAGCAGCCTATCAGGACTAGCGGGAAGTACCGGGGAGCTGTTTTTT | 17 | TRBJ2-2 | TRBD2 | TRBV3-1 | -
CASSPTPGLAGLSSYNEQFF | TGTGCCAGCAGCCCTACCCCAGGACTAGCGGGGTTAAGCTCCTACAATGAGCAGTTCTTC | 20 | TRBJ2-1 | TRBD2 | TRBV7-2 | few
CASSWGTESQPQHF | TGTGCCAGCAGTTGGGGGACAGAGAGTCAGCCCCAGCATTTT | 14 | TRBJ1-5 | TRBD1 | TRBV12-3/TRBV12-4 | -
CASSQDGGVTDTQYF | TGCGCCAGCAGCCAAGACGGTGGGGTCACAGATACGCAGTATTTT | 15 | TRBJ2-3 | - | TRBV4-1 | -
CASSPGYGTDTQYF | TGCGCCAGCAGCCCAGGCTATGGCACAGATACGCAGTATTTT | 14 | TRBJ2-3 | - | TRBV5-1 | many
CAWMAGNRITDTQYF | TGTGCCTGGATGGCAGGGAACCGAATCACAGATACGCAGTATTTT | 15 | TRBJ2-3 | - | TRBV30 | few